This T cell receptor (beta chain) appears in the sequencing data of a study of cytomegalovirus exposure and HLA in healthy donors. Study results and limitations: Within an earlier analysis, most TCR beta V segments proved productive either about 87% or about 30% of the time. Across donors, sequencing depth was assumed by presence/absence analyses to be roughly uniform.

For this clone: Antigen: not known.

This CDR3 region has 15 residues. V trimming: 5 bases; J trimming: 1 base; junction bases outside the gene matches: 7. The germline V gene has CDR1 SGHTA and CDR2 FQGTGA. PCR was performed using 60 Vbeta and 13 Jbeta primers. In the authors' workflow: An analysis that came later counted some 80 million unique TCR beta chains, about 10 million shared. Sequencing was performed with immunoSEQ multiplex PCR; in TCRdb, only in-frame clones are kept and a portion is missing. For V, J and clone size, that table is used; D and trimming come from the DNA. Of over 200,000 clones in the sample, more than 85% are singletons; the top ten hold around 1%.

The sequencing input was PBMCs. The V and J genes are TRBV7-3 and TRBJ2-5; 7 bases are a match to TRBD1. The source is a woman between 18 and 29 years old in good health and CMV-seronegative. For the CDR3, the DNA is TGTGCCAGCAGCCCTCTGGGACAGCTCCAAGAGACCCAGTACTTC. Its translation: CASSPLGQLQETQYF.